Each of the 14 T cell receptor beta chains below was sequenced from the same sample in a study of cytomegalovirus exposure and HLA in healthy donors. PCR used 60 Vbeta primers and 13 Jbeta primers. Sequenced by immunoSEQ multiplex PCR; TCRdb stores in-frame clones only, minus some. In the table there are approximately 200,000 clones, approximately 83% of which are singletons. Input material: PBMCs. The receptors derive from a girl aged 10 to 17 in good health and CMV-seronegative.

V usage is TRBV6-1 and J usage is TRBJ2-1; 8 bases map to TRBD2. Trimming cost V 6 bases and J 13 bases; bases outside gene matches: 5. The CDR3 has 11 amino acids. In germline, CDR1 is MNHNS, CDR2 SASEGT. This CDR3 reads CASRGLAIQFF. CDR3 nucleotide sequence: TGTGCCAGCAGAGGACTAGCTATTCAGTTCTTC.

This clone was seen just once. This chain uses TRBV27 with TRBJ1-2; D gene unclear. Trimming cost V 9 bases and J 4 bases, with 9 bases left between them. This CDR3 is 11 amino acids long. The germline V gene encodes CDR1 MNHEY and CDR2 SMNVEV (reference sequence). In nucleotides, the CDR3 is TGTGCCAGTTCCGGCGGCTATGGCTACACCTTC. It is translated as CASSGGYGYTF.

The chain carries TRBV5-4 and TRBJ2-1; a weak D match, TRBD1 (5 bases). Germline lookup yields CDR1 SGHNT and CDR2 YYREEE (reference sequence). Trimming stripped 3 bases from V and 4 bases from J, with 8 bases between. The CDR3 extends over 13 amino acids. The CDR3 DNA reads TGTGCCAGCAGCTCTACAGGTTACAATGAGCAGTTCTTC. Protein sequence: CASSSTGYNEQFF. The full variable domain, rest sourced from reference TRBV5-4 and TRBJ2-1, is ETGVTQSPTHLIKTRGQQVTLRCSSQSGHNTVSWYQQALGQGPQFIFQYYREEENGRGNFPPRFSGLQFPNYSSELNVNALELDDSALYLCASSSTGYNEQFFGPGTRLTVL.

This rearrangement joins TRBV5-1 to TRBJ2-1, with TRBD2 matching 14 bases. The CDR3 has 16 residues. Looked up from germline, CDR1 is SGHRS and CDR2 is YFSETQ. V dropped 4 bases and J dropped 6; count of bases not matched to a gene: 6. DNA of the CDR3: TGCGCCAGCAGCAAAGGGACTAGCGGGAGAGGCAATGAGCAGTTCTTC. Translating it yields CASSKGTSGRGNEQFF.

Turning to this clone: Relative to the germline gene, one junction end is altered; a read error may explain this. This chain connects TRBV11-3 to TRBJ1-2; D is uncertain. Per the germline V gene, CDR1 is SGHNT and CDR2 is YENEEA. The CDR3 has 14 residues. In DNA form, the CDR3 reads TGTGTCAGCAGCCCCCGGACGGGAAGGGCTGGCTACACCTTC. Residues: CVSSPRTGRAGYTF.

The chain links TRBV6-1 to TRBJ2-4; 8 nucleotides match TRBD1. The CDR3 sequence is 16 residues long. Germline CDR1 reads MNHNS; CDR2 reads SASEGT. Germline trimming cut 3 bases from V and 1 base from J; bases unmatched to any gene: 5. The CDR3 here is CASSDGQGSAKNIQYF. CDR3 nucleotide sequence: TGTGCCAGCAGTGATGGACAGGGATCGGCCAAAAACATTCAGTACTTC.

The CDR3 DNA sequence: TGTGCCAGCAGTTTAACGCAGGGGAGAGGAAAACTGTTTTTT. It is translated as CASSLTQGRGKLFF. The chain has TRBV28 and TRBJ1-4; a possible D gene is TRBD1 (6 bases). With 2 bases removed from V and 10 bases from J, the gap between germline ends came to 14 bases. The CDR3 is 14 amino acids. Germline V gene data show CDR1 as MDHEN and CDR2 as SYDVKM.

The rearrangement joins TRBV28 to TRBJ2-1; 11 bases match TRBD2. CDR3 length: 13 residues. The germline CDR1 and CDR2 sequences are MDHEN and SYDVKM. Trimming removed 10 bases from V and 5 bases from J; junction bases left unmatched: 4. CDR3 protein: CATRLAGHNEQFF. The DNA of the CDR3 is TGTGCCACCCGACTAGCGGGGCACAATGAGCAGTTCTTC. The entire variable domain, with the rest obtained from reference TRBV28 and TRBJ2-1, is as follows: DVKVTQSSRYLVKRTGEKVFLECVQDMDHENMFWYRQDPGLGLRLIYFSYDVKMKEKGDIPEGYSVSREKKERFSLILESASTNQTSMYLCATRLAGHNEQFFGPGTRLTVL.

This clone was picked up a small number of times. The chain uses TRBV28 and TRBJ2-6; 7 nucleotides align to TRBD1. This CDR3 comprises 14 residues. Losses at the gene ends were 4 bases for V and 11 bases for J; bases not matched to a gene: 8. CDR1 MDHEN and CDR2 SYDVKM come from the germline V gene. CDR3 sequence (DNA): TGTGCCAGCAGTTCGGAAGACAGGGAGTACGTCCTGACTTTC. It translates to CASSSEDREYVLTF.

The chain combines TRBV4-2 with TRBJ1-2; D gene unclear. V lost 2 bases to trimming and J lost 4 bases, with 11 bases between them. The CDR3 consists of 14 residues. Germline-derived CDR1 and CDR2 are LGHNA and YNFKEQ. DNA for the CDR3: TGTGCCAGCAGCCAAATCGGGGATTCCTATGGCTACACCTTC. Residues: CASSQIGDSYGYTF.

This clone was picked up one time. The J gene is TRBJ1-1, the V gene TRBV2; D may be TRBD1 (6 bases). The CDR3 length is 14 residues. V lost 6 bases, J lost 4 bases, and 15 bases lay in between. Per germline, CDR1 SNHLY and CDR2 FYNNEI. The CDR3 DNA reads TGTGCCAGCAGACTTCAGGGGAGAGCCACTGAAGCTTTCTTT. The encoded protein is CASRLQGRATEAFF. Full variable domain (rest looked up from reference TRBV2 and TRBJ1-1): EPEVTQTPSHQVTQMGQEVILRCVPISNHLYFYWYRQILGQKVEFLVSFYNNEISEKSEIFDDQFSVERPDGSNFTLKIRSTKLEDSAMYFCASRLQGRATEAFFGQGTRLTVV.

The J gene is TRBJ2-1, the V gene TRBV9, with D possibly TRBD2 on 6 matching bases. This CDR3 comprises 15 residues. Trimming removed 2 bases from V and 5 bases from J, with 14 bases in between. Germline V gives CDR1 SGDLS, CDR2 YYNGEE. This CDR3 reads CASSVDGRYNNEQFF. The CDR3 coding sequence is TGTGCCAGCAGCGTTGACGGGAGATATAACAATGAGCAGTTCTTC.

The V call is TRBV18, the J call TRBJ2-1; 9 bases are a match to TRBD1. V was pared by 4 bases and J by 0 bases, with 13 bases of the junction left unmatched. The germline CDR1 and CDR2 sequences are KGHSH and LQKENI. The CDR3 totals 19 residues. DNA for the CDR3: TGTGCCAGCTCACACCGGACAGGGGAACACGGGAGCTCCTACAATGAGCAGTTCTTC. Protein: CASSHRTGEHGSSYNEQFF.

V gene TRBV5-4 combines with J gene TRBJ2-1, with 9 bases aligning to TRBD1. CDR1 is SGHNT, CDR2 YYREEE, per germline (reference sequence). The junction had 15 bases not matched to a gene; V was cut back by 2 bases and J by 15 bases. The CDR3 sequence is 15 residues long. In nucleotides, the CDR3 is TGTGCCAGCAGCTTCGATCTTGGGACAGGGTGGGTCATGTTCTTC. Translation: CASSFDLGTGWVMFF. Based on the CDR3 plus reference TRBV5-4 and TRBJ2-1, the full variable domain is ETGVTQSPTHLIKTRGQQVTLRCSSQSGHNTVSWYQQALGQGPQFIFQYYREEENGRGNFPPRFSGLQFPNYSSELNVNALELDDSALYLCASSFDLGTGWVMFFGPGTRLTVL.